This record concerns one T cell receptor beta chain sequence. The sample belongs to a study of T cell responses to AZD1222 COVID-19 vaccine. Germline CDR1 is SGHTA and CDR2 is FQGNSA. V lost 2 bases, J lost 5 bases, and 9 bases lay in between. The length of the CDR3 is 13 residues. Method: immunoSEQ multiplex PCR; TCRdb's copy keeps in-frame clones and lacks some. The data contain around 170,000 clones, about nine tenths of them seen just once; the ten biggest clones take up more than 0.75%. The chain recombines TRBV7-2 with TRBJ1-2, with D possibly TRBD1 on 6 matching bases. The sequenced sample was peripheral blood, obtained on day 0 of AZD1222 vaccination. The TCR was taken from an adult in good health. CDR3 DNA sequence: TGTGCCAGCAGCTTACGCCAGGGGTATGGCTACACCTTC. Translation gives CASSLRQGYGYTF. Based on the CDR3 plus reference TRBV7-2 and TRBJ1-2, the full variable domain is GAGVSQSPSNKVTEKGKDVELRCDPISGHTALYWYRQSLGQGLEFLIYFQGNSAPDKSGLPSDRFSAERTGGSVSTLTIQRTQQEDSAVYLCASSLRQGYGYTFGSGTRLTVV.